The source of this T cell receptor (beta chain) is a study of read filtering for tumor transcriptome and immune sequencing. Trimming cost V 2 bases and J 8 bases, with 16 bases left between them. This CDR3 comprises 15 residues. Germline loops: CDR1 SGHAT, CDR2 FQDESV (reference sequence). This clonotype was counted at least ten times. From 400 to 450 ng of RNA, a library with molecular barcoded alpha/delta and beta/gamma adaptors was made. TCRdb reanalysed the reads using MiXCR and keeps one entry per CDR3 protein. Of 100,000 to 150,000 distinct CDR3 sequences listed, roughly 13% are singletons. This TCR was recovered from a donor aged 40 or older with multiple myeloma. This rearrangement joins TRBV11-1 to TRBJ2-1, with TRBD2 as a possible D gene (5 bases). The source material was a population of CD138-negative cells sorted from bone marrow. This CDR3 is CASSLYTDGRDEQFF. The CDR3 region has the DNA TGTGCCAGCAGCTTATACACGGACGGGCGGGATGAGCAGTTCTTC.